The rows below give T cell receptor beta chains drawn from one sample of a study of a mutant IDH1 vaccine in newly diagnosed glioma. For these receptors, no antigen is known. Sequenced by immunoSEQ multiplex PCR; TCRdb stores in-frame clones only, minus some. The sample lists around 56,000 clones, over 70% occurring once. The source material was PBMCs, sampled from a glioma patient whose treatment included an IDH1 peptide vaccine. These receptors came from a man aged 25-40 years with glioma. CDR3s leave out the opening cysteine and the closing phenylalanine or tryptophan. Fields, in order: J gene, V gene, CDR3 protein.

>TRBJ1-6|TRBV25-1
ASTSGGWDSPLH
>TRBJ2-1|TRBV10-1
ASSELADSSYNEQF
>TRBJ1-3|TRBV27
ASSRLGQDSSGNTIY
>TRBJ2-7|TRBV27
ASQPSGGYEQY
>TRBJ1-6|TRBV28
ASSSEGEGNSPLH
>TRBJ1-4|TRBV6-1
ASSEIGGQGGEKLF
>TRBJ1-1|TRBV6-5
ASRPDRVISAEAF
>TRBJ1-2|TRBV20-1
SARTNYGYT
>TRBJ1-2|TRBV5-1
ASSNGQGDYGYT
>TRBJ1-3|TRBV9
ASSVGQFRGSGNTIY
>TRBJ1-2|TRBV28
ASSLRFRTGGYT
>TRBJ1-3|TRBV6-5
ASMTGGPGGNTIY
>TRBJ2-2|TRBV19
ASSIEAVDTGELF
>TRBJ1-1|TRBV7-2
ASSSRDRGKNTEAF
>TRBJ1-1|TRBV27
ASSLGGGHTEAF
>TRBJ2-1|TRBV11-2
ASSLDVVESSNEQF
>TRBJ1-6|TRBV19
ASSIGSGPLH
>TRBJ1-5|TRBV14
ASSQGNQPQH
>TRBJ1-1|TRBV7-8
ASSPQGVSSEAF
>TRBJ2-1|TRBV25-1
ASSGLAVYNEQF
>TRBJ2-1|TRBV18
ASSPSLWGQGKWSSYNEQF
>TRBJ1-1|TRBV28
ASSLGGTGGHTEAF
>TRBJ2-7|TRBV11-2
ASSPIIGRDLHEQY
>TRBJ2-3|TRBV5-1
ASSLEGVTDTQY
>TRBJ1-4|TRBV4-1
ASSQEAGTPNEKLF
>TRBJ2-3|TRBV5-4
ASSLAERGGQSSTDTQY
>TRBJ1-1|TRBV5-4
ASSLMDRAEAF
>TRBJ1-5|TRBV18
ASSLRQGNQPQH
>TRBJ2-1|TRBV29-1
SVRFNFGPREEQF
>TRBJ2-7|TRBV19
ASSIGGGGYEQY
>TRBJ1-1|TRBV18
ASSPQGFSYTEAF
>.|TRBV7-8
ASSLVGQGAYEQY
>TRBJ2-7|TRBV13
ASSHWDISSYEQY
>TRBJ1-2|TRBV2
ASSVIGQTLTYGYT
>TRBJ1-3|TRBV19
ASSIDLGHISGNTIY
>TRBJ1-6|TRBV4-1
ASSQDRADRNSPLH
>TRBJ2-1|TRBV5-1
ASSATGPRNEQF
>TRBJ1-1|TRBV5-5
ASSLDMNTEAF
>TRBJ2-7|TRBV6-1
ASKDRDRDYEQY
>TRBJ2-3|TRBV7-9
ASSFWPQGRRTTDTQY
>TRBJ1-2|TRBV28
ATHSGGGIYGYT
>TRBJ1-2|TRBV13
ASSLGQPRGGYT
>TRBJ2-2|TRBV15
ATSGWDKSNTGELF
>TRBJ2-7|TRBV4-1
ASSPAGDSYEQY
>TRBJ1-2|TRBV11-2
ASSLGGVGGRT
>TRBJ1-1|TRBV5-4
ASSLGRGRRNTEAF
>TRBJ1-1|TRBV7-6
ASSLGPGGNTEAF
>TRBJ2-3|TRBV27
ASSLTSGGRGDTQY
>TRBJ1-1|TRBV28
ASSFSGGLGTEAF
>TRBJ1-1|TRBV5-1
ASSFQQNTEAF